This TCR beta chain was found in a study of early T cells in non-severe SARS-CoV-2 infection. About the research overall: RNA in bulk from unsorted whole blood was sequenced, and chains were unpaired.

Germline V gene lookup returns CDR1 SEHNR and CDR2 FQNEAQ (reference sequence). V lost 3 bases and J lost 0; bases outside the gene matches: 4. There are 16 residues in the CDR3. Note on this clonotype: Its cognate antigen is unknown.

Findings and limits, study-wide: There was a bias toward anti-spike CD8 responses in VDJdb matching, which missed private and CD4 specificities.

Individually, cDNA molecules had unique molecular identifiers attached to them. TCRdb used MiXCR to reprocess the 5' RACE reads, holding one entry per CDR3 protein. The table includes more than 50,000 distinct CDR3 sequences, 5.5% to 6.5% detected once. This receptor was taken from an adult who was a healthcare worker with PCR-confirmed SARS-CoV-2 infection or an uninfected control (not recorded which). V gene TRBV7-9 combines with J gene TRBJ2-1, with 8 bases matching TRBD2. Sequencing was done on a sample of whole blood. The CDR3 sequence is CASSFPGGSSYNEQFF. CDR3 coding DNA: TGTGCCAGCAGCTTTCCGGGAGGGAGCTCCTACAATGAGCAGTTCTTC.